This T cell receptor (beta chain) is drawn from a study of T cells in Graves' hyperthyroidism and ophthalmopathy. In this sample, this clonotype turned up a few times. RNA transcripts were the template for amplifying TCR beta CDR3 regions. First-round RT-PCR of the TCR CDR3 relied on the HTBI primer set. One entry per CDR3 protein results from TCRdb running MiXCR on the multiplex PCR reads. The sample holds 500,000 to 550,000 distinct CDR3 sequences, more than 20% seen once. V lost 5 bases and J lost 0, with 19 bases in between. This CDR3 spans 17 amino acids. Germline lookup yields CDR1 SGHAT and CDR2 FQDESV (reference sequence).

The sample comprised blood. This clonotype originated in a man in his late teens or twenties with Graves' hyperthyroidism. V and J are TRBV11-1 and TRBJ1-1; D is unclear. The CDR3, as DNA: TGTGCCAGCAGCCCACTGACTCCAGCACGGATGAACACTGAAGCTTTCTTT. Encoded protein: CASSPLTPARMNTEAFF.